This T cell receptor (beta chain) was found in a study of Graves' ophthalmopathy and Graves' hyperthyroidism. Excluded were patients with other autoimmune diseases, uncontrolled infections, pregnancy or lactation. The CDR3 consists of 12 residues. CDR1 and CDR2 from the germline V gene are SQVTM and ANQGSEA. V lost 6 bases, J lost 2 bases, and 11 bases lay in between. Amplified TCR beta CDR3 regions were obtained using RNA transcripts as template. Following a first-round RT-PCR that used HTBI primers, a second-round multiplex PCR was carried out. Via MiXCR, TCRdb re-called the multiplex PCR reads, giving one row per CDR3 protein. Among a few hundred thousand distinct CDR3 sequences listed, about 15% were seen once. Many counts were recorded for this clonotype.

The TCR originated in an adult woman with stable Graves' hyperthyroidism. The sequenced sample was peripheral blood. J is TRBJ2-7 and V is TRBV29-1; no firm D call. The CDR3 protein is CSVGDQTYEQYF. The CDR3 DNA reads TGCAGCGTCGGAGACCAGACCTACGAGCAGTACTTC.